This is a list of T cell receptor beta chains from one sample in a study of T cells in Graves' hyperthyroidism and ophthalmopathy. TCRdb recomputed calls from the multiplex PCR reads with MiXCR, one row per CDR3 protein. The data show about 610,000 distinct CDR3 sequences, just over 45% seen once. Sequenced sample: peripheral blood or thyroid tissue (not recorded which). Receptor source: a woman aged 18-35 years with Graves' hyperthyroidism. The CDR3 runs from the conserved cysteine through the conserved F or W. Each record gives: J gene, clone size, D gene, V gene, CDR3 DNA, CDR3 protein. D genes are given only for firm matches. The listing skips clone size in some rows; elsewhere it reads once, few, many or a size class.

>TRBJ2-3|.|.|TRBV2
TGTGCCAGCAGACCCAGCACAGATACGCAGTATTTT
CASRPSTDTQYF
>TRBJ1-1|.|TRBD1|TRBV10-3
TGTGCCATCTCTAGGGGGGACAGGGAGGGAGCTGAAGCTTTCTTT
CAISRGDREGAEAFF
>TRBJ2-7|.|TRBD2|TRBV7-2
TGTGCCAGCAGCTCGAGGGAGGCTAGCGGGAGATCCAATGAGCAGTACTTC
CASSSREASGRSNEQYF
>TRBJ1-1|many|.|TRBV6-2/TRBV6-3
TGTGCCAGCAGTTACCCGAACAGGGTAGACGAGAACACTGAAGCTTTCTTT
CASSYPNRVDENTEAFF
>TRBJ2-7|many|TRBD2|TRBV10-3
TGTGCCATCAGTGTGGGGGGGAGCGGGTACGAGCAGTACTTC
CAISVGGSGYEQYF
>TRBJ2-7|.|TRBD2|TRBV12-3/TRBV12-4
TGTGCCAGCAGGATTGGGGGGGAGGTGGGACTTTACGAGCAGTACTTC
CASRIGGEVGLYEQYF
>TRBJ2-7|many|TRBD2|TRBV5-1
TGCGCCAGCAGCTTGGCTAGCGGGTTCTCCTACGAGCAGTACTTC
CASSLASGFSYEQYF
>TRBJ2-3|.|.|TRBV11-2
TGTGCCAGCAGCTTAATCGATACGCAGTATTTT
CASSLIDTQYF
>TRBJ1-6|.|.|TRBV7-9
TGTGCCAGCAGCGGACGAAGGGGCATTCCGTCACCCCTCCACTTT
CASSGRRGIPSPLHF
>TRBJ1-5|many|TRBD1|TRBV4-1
TGCGCCAGCAGCCTTCGGGACAGTCATCAGCCCCAGCATTTT
CASSLRDSHQPQHF
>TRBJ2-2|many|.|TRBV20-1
TGCAGTGCCAAGCGGGTAGGGACCGGGGAGCTGTTTTTT
CSAKRVGTGELFF
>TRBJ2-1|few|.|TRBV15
TGTGCCACCAGTCTCTTTATAGGGGGTGAGCAGTTCTTC
CATSLFIGGEQFF
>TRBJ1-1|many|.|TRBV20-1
TGCAGTGCTAGAGACGCGGAGCTGAACACTGAAGCTTTCTTT
CSARDAELNTEAFF
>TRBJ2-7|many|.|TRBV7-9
TGTGCCAGCGCCATCCGCTCCTACGAGCAGTACTTC
CASAIRSYEQYF
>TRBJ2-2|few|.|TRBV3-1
TGTGCCAGCAGCCAAACTGTGGGGGAGCTGTTTTTT
CASSQTVGELFF
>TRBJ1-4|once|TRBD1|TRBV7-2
TGTGTCAGCAGCGTGGGACAGGATAATGAAAAACTGTTTTTT
CVSSVGQDNEKLFF
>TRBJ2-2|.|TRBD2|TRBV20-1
TGCAGTGCTAGAGGTCTACTAGCGGGAGGGAACTCGAACACCGGGGAGCTGTTTTTT
CSARGLLAGGNSNTGELFF
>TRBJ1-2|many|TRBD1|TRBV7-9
TGTGCCAGCAGCTTTATCCGGGACAGGGGGTTTTACGGCTACACCTTC
CASSFIRDRGFYGYTF
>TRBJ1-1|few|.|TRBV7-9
TGTGCCAGCAGGACCATTGGCTATTCGGAAGCTTTCTTT
CASRTIGYSEAFF
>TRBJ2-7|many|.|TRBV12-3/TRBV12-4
TGTGCCAGCAGTTTGATAGTTCGGAGCTCCTACGAGCAGTACTTC
CASSLIVRSSYEQYF
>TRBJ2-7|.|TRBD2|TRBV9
TGTGCCAGCAGCGTAGATAGCGGGAGGTCTTACAATGAGCAGTACTTC
CASSVDSGRSYNEQYF
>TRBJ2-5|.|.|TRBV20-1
TGCAGTGCCGAACAGGGCGAAGAGACCCAGTACTTC
CSAEQGEETQYF
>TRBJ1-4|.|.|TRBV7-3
TGTGCCAGCAGCTTAGCGGGGACGGAAGATGAAAAACTGTTTTTT
CASSLAGTEDEKLFF
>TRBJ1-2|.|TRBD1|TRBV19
TGTGCCAGTAGTATAGAGACAGGGTCCTTTGGTGGCTACACCTTC
CASSIETGSFGGYTF